A single T cell receptor (beta chain) is shown here with its context. There is no known antigen for this receptor. The entry originates in a study of T cells expressing NK-cell markers (dated by TCRdb to the early 2020s). Background on the whole study: TCR beta-chain repertoires were profiled in sorted CD3+CD56+NKG2C+, CD3+CD56+NKG2C- and CD3+CD56-NKG2C+ T-cell subsets from eight donors. Among the eight sequenced donors, only one was HCMV-seronegative, while the other seven were HCMV-seropositive. The libraries were sequenced on Illumina HiSeq 2000/2500, MiSeq or NextSeq, producing 2 x 150 bp reads. Randomly selected healthy volunteers, three men and five women, were used as the eight sequenced donors. The full study reports these points: Those dominant clonotypes were again the most abundant among CD3+CD56-NKG2C+ cells in a handful of donors, at 28.3-60.1%. In several donors, the dominant CD3+CD56+NKG2C+ clonotypes were found to rank among the top 10 CD8+ clonotypes and to make up roughly 1.0-8% of CD8+ T cells. It remained unclear whether the expanded NKG2C-expressing T cell clones were specific for HCMV antigens.

HCMV serostatus was determined by detecting HCMV-specific IgG in serum with a commercial ELISA kit. Ficoll density gradient centrifugation was used to isolate peripheral blood mononuclear cells from blood. The sequencer was an Illumina HiSeq 2000. 5'RACE template switching, by which a universal primer site and unique molecular identifiers were added, was used to make TCR beta cDNA libraries. Synthesis of cDNA was primed from the TCR beta constant segment and was followed by two consecutive PCR amplification steps. On the authors' methods: MIGEC was used to demultiplex reads and group the reads by UMI, and MiTCR was used to assemble and quantify clonotypes. To exclude erroneous sequences, only TCR cDNA sequences supported by at least two reads were retained. The tcR package was used for downstream repertoire analysis, with clonotypes matched between fractions based on CDR3 nucleotide sequence plus V segment. VDJmatch was used to annotate antigen specificity against VDJdb, with one amino acid substitution in CDR3 permitted. Following TCRdb reprocessing, every CDR3 protein sequence forms one entry, and DNA is not provided. The V and J calls reflect TCRdb's pipeline rather than the authors' work. The record for this sample contains a few hundred thousand distinct CDR3 sequences. The ten largest account for roughly 5.2% of the sample.

The sequenced sample was blood T cells: a sorted CD56 or NKG2C T cell subset, CD4+ or CD8+ T cells, or bulk PBMC T cells (not recorded which). The receptor comes from a man aged 18-70 years in good health.

The CDR3 loop reads CASSFTGGSGGYNEQFF. The chain was built from TRBV11-2 and TRBJ2-1; the TCRdb D gene call, TRBD1, has no DNA to confirm it. Spanning cysteine to phenylalanine, the CDR3 consists of 17 amino acids. DNA was not recorded. The germline V gene sets CDR1 to SGHAT and CDR2 to FQNNGV.